The clone carrying this T cell receptor beta chain was seen a single time. Its matching antigen is unknown. Time point noted: approximately 11 months of natalizumab therapy. Sequencing was at survey level. TCRdb's table, derived via immunoSEQ multiplex PCR, lists solely in-frame clones and lacks some. The table lists some 27,000 clones, roughly 90% of them singletons, with 1.3% in the top ten. This sample is drawn from a study of multiple sclerosis patients with progressive multifocal leukoencephalopathy. V gave up 2 bases and J gave up 2 bases, with 15 bases separating them. The CDR3 covers 16 residues. Per the germline V gene, CDR1 is MDHEN and CDR2 is SYDVKM. General study findings and limits: Whether JC virus or general immunocompromise explains the findings remained unclear. Less diverse TRB repertoires were suggested in most PML patients. Expanded clones at PML onset predated and persisted through natalizumab therapy.

Sequencing used PBMCs, obtained from a patient treated with natalizumab. The rearrangement joins TRBV28 to TRBJ1-2; D possibly corresponds to TRBD1 (6 bases). This receptor was obtained from a human donor with multiple sclerosis. CDR3 DNA sequence: TGTGCCAGCAGTTTAGGGGGGCGGATCCCGAACTATGGCTACACCTTC. As protein: CASSLGGRIPNYGYTF.